The clone carrying this T cell receptor beta chain was counted many times. Its antigen remains unknown. This record comes from a study of T cell repertoires in cytomegalovirus infection. On the study more broadly: Public TCR beta signature analysis indicated the presence of both CMV infection and matching HLA type. Study observations and caveats: Clonotype analysis showed dominance of the ex vivo response by HLA-C-restricted CMV-specific TCR beta clonotypes. Accumulated public TCR beta family frequency recognized individuals carrying CMV together with the relevant HLA.

MiXCR was run by TCRdb on the reads, yielding one entry per CDR3 protein. The sample lists around 310,000 distinct CDR3 sequences, roughly a sixth occurring once. The clonotype comes from a human donor in good health (CMV status not recorded). Some clones in this sample may be carry-over from other donors' samples. Sequencing was performed on PBMCs.

Here the CDR3 reads CASSQAGTGTYEQYF. CDR3 sequence (DNA): TGTGCCAGCAGTCAAGCCGGGACAGGGACCTACGAGCAGTACTTC. The chain couples TRBV28 to TRBJ2-7; 9 bases match TRBD1. Trimming at V came to 5 bases and at J to 2 bases, leaving 7 bases not matched to a gene. CDR3 length: 15 amino acids. Per the germline V gene, CDR1 is MDHEN and CDR2 is SYDVKM.